The rows below give T cell receptor beta chains drawn from one sample of a study of metastatic and nonmetastatic thyroid tumors. TCRdb re-called the PCR reads via MiXCR. In the table there are about 3,100 clones, about 25% of which are singletons. Sequenced sample: tumor tissue. These receptors all come from a female donor with papillary thyroid cancer or a benign thyroid nodule (not recorded which). Some clones in this sample may be carry-over from other donors' samples. Each CDR3 is given with its conserved first and last residue.

V | CDR3
TRBV6-5 | CASSLSTENGGGSLGYTF
TRBV7-8 | CASSIIFYEQYF
TRBV18 | CASSPPGLAGGNNEQFF
TRBV18 | CASSPPFQTPGPLHF
TRBV5-6 | CASSFSLSYEQYF
TRBV18 | CASSPERGANNEQFF
TRBV20-1 | CSASGLTGADTQYF
TRBV6-4 | CASSHIITGGAYNEQFF
TRBV6-5 | CASSYGTGTPLHF
TRBV6-5 | CASSYGGSDQPQHF
TRBV27 | CASKGLAYDTQYF
TRBV6-1 | CASSGAGSNYGYTF
TRBV7-2 | CASSPGGTAGNTIYF
TRBV20-1 | CSASIGGTGGGAFF
TRBV19 | CASRSSGGYEQYF
TRBV30 | CAWSWDWNQPQHF
TRBV4-1 | CASSSRQDLNTGELFF
TRBV12-3/TRBV12-4 | CASSLTPQIGLAGGGEQFF
TRBV20-1 | CSARDQGSGSQYF
TRBV27 | CASSNRVFGAYNSPLHF
TRBV27 | CASSFSGDTRDTNYEQYF
TRBV19 | CASRTSGQETQYF
TRBV5-1 | CASSAGTGWEQYF
TRBV4-3 | CASSQEGLSNQPQHF
TRBV2 | CASSEGGREYNEQFF
TRBV6-1 | CASSQPPGGAGELFF
TRBV27 | CASSPGLAGHTGQFF
TRBV4-1 | CASSPRLRQGPSNTGELFF
TRBV6-9 | CASSYRARYEQYF
TRBV10-3 | CAIRGTGAPWTEAFF
TRBV28 | CARPPGRGSFLENIQYF
TRBV11-2 | CASSLDLGAFF
TRBV2 | CASSEVQGLPEQFF
TRBV7-9 | CASSHRDRNYEQYF
TRBV6-1 | CASRKETQYF
TRBV28 | CASSRQTHGYTF
TRBV29-1 | CSVEGTSADEQFF
TRBV6-5 | CASGDYGYTF
TRBV28 | CASSFTPTDTEAFF
TRBV19 | CASSIRPGAIDTQYF
TRBV12-3/TRBV12-4 | CASRLAGGGETQYF
TRBV6-1 | CASKRAGSSYNEQFF
TRBV6-1 | CASRKLAANTGELFF
TRBV28 | CASTWLLSYEQYF
TRBV5-1 | CVSSLGLAAYQETQYF
TRBV12-5 | CASGRSSTGTDTQYF
TRBV28 | CASSHVPYREGNRDEQYF
TRBV6-4 | CASSTGTENEQFF
TRBV7-3 | CASSSRQGIGNEQFF
TRBV7-8 | CASSLGLSGRGLEAFF
TRBV14 | CASSQEWPDNEQFF
TRBV28 | CASSQQGYEQYF
TRBV6-1 | CASSEQSGANGQPQHF
TRBV2 | CASNLGEGGYTF
TRBV7-2 | CASSQDREFGSPLHF
TRBV12-3/TRBV12-4 | CASRTSFLAGRTGELFF
TRBV13 | CASSFDICSAGGTRVSYEQYF
TRBV28 | CASSVGGRPKNIQYF
TRBV2 | CASVGGSLNTEAFF